The sequence of this T cell receptor (beta chain) was determined in a study of T cell responses to AZD1222 COVID-19 vaccine. Study as a whole: Pooling of second doses given at about 4 or about 12 weeks was done.

V gave up 3 bases and J gave up 7 bases, with 9 bases separating them. From germline, CDR1 is MNHEY and CDR2 SMNVEV (reference sequence). This CDR3 contains 12 residues. General observations from the study: It should be noted that donors were predominantly white British and more often female, and clonal diversity was possibly underestimated.

For this clone: Its antigen remains unidentified.

Repertoires were generated with immunoSEQ multiplex PCR, while TCRdb's copy carries only in-frame clones and drops some. The repertoire holds some 120,000 clones, 70% to 90% seen once, with around a tenth in the top ten. Sequencing used peripheral blood, obtained on day 0 of AZD1222 vaccination. This receptor was taken from an adult in good health. The chain combines TRBV27 with TRBJ1-2, with D maybe TRBD1 (5 bases). The CDR3 loop reads CASSLAGSGYTF. The CDR3 DNA sequence: TGTGCCAGCAGTTTGGCAGGGTCTGGCTACACCTTC.